This entry concerns a single TCR beta chain. This receptor's antigen is unknown. Base qualities were left out, and no much larger clone turns up one base away. The sample belongs to a study of blood T cell repertoires in COVID-19 (TCRdb year 2020). Study-wide context: Samples covering the acute and convalescent phases of COVID-19 were provided by collaborators in the United States, Italy and Spain. The material from the prospective study consisted of cDNA or gDNA derived from T cells, B-cell-depleted T cells, or PBMCs. The dataset comprised deeply sampled blood TCRbeta repertoires from subjects exposed to, actively infected with, or recovered from COVID-19. A freely available public database, intended as a resource for researchers studying the immune response to SARS-CoV-2, is where the repertoires were released. Samples were obtained from the ongoing ImmuneRACE study (first 160 participants) and from 1,254 subjects provided by 6 global collaborators. The sample metadata nearly always contained a de-identified subject ID, COVID-19 status, age in years and sex. HLA class I and class II types, where available, came from metadata supplied by the sample provider rather than from assay-based typing.

TCRbeta CDR3 regions were amplified from genomic DNA by means of the immunoSEQ Assay, a bias-controlled multiplex PCR. Concerning the study's data processing: Nucleated cell counts per sample were estimated from amplification of reference gene primers within the assay. To quantify the absolute abundance of each unique TCRbeta CDR3 rearrangement, sequence reads were collapsed and filtered. For each sample, productive Simpson clonality was calculated by taking the square root of Simpson's diversity index across productive rearrangements. TCRdb carries this immuneACCESS record with in-frame sequences only. Its versions omit some clonotypes, under half of them owing to an unresolved V gene in the studies checked, with the rest unexplained. The V and J calls and clone size were taken over from that table, and D and trimming were inferred from the DNA. The sample table contains 230,000 or so clones; only one count was recorded for 80% to 90% of them. In total, the top ten clones hold more than 6.5% of the sample.

The collaborating institutions used their own protocols to collect whole blood in K2EDTA tubes. For TCRbeta analysis, collaborator samples were shipped as frozen whole blood, as isolated PBMCs, or as DNA extracted from either sample type. Results the study describes overall, beyond this receptor: The quantity of clinical and demographic metadata differed by source and by participant and was supplied without curation.

Sequencing was performed on peripheral blood. This TCR came from a man aged 35 to 55 with active or convalescent COVID-19.

The nucleotides read TGTGCCAGCAGAGATCGTTCTATGAACACTGAAGCTTTCTTT. It specifies CASRDRSMNTEAFF. The chain uses TRBV2 and TRBJ1-1; the D gene is unclear. There are 14 amino acids in the CDR3, from cysteine to phenylalanine inclusive. The retained sequence is limited to the CDR3, 42 bases, with the frame set at the first base. Trimming at the junction amounts to 6 bases on V and 0 bases on J, and the germline ends lie 11 bases apart. According to the germline V gene, CDR1 reads SNHLY and CDR2 reads FYNNEI.